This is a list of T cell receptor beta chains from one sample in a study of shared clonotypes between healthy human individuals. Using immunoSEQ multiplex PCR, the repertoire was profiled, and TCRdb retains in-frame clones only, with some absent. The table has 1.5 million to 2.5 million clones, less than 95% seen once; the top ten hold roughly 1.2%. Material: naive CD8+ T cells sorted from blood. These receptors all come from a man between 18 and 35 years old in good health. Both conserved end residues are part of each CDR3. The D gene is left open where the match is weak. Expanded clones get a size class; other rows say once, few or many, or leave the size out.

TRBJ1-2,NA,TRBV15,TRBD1,TGTGCCACCAGCAGGACAGGGGGCGCGTTTGGCTACACCTTC,CATSRTGGAFGYTF
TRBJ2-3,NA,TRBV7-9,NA,TGTGCCAGCAGCTTAGTAGGGGGATTCGGCACAGATACGCAGTATTTT,CASSLVGGFGTDTQYF
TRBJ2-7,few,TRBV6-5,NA,TGTGCCAGCAGTATCCGGGACTCCTACGAGCAGTACTTC,CASSIRDSYEQYF
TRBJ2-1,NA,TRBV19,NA,TGTGCCAGTAGTACCCCCAGCTACAATGAGCAGTTCTTC,CASSTPSYNEQFF
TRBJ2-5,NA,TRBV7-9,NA,TGTGCCAGCAGCTTAGTAGGCGGGGCACTGGAGACCCAGTACTTC,CASSLVGGALETQYF
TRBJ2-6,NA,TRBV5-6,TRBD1,TGTGCCAGCAGCTGGGGGACAGCTGGGGCCAACGTCCTGACTTTC,CASSWGTAGANVLTF
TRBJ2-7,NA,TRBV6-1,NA,TGTGCCAGCAGTGTCGGACTCCTAGTGTCCTACGAGCAGTACTTC,CASSVGLLVSYEQYF
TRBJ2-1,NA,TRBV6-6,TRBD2,TGTGCCAGCACCCTGGGGATAGCGGGGACCAATGAGCAGTTCTTC,CASTLGIAGTNEQFF
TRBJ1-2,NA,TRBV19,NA,TGTGCCAGTAGTACACCCTTTGCGGGGCGGGATGGCTACACCTTC,CASSTPFAGRDGYTF
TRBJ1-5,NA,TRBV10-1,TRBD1,TGCGCCAGCGGAGGATACAGGGGCAGGGGCAATCAGCCCCAGCATTTT,CASGGYRGRGNQPQHF
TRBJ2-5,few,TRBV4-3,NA,TGCGCCAGCAGCCAAGATCTGGAAGAGACCCAGTACTTC,CASSQDLEETQYF
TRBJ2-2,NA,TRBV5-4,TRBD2,TGTGCCAGCAGCTTGGTGGGACTATCTCCTGGGGAGCTGTTTTTT,CASSLVGLSPGELFF
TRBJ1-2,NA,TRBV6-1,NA,TGTGCCAGCAGTGAATGGGGTAACTATGGCTACACCTTC,CASSEWGNYGYTF
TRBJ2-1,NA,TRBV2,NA,TGTGCCAGCAGTGTTGAGCGAAGCTCCTACAATGAGCAGTTCTTC,CASSVERSSYNEQFF
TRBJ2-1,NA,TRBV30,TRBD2,TGTGCCTGGAGTGTCTCGACTAGCGGATTCGGTGAGCAGTTCTTC,CAWSVSTSGFGEQFF
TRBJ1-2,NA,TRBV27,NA,TGTGCCAGCAGTTTATGGGGGGGAGAAGGCTACACCTTC,CASSLWGGEGYTF
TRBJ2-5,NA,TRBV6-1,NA,TGTGCCAGCAGTGAATGGGAACAGCAAGAGACCCAGTACTTC,CASSEWEQQETQYF
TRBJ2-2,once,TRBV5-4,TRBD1,TGTGCCAGCAGCCTACCGACAGGGGCCTACACCGGGGAGCTGTTTTTT,CASSLPTGAYTGELFF
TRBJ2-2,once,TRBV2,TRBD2,TGTGCCAGCAGTGAATGGCTAGCGGGGGGTACGAACACCGGGGAGCTGTTTTTT,CASSEWLAGGTNTGELFF
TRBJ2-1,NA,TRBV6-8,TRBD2,TGTGCCAGCAGCACCCCCGGGACTAGCGGGGGGAAAAGGGATGAGCAGTTCTTC,CASSTPGTSGGKRDEQFF
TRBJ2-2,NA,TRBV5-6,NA,TGTGCCAGCAGCTTGGCGGACTGGGACACCGGGGAGCTGTTTTTT,CASSLADWDTGELFF
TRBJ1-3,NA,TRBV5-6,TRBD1,TGTGCCAGCAGCGGCAGGGGGACTGGAAACACCATATATTTT,CASSGRGTGNTIYF
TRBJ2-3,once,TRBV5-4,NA,TGTGCCAGCAGCTTGGAAGGCGGCGGAGGAGCAGATACGCAGTATTTT,CASSLEGGGGADTQYF
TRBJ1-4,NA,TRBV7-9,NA,TGTGCCAGCAGCTCCCCTGACCGGGACACCCATGAAAAACTGTTTTTT,CASSSPDRDTHEKLFF
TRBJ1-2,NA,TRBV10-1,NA,TGCGCCAGCACCGAAGAGTGGGACAATAACTATGGCTACACCTTC,CASTEEWDNNYGYTF
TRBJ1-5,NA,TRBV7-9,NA,TGTGCCAGCAGCCTTCAGAGCGAGGGACGTTGGGCCCAGCATTTT,CASSLQSEGRWAQHF